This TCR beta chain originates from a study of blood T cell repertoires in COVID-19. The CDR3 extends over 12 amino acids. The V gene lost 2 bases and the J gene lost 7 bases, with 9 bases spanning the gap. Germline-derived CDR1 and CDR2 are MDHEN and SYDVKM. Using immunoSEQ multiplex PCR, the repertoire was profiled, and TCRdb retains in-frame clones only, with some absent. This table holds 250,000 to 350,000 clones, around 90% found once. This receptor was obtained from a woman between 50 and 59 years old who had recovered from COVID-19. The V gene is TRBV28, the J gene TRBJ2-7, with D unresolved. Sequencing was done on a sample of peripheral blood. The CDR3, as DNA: TGTGCCAGCAGTTTAACTTTACGAGAGCAGTACTTC. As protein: CASSLTLREQYF.